The 20 T cell receptor beta chains listed next were all sequenced from one sample in a study of blood T cell repertoires in COVID-19. Measured with immunoSEQ multiplex PCR; TCRdb has only the in-frame clones, and not every one. The sample includes approximately 200,000 clones, approximately 80% seen only once; the top ten take about 10%. The sequenced sample consisted of peripheral blood. The receptors here all came from a woman aged 80 or older with COVID-19, enrolled during active disease.

This chain links TRBV11-1 with TRBJ1-6; D call uncertain. Trimming took off 5 bases at V and 5 bases at J, with 7 bases between the two ends. The germline V gene encodes CDR1 SGHAT and CDR2 FQDESV (reference sequence). This CDR3 comprises 13 residues. CDR3 coding DNA: TGTGCCAGCAGCATTTCAGATAATTCACCCCTCCACTTT. It codes for CASSISDNSPLHF. The complete variable domain, with remaining parts taken from reference TRBV11-1 and TRBJ1-6, reads EAEVAQSPRYKITEKSQAVAFWCDPISGHATLYWYRQILGQGPELLVQFQDESVVDDSQLPKDRFSAERLKGVDSTLKIQPAELGDSAMYLCASSISDNSPLHFGNGTRLTVT.

The V gene is TRBV7-9, the J gene TRBJ1-2; D possibly corresponds to TRBD1 (6 bases). This CDR3 contains 14 residues. Trimming shortened V by 0 bases and J by 8 bases, and 13 bases separated the two germline ends. Germline V gene lookup returns CDR1 SEHNR and CDR2 FQNEAQ (reference sequence). The CDR3: CASSLAGDKGGYTF. CDR3 nucleotides: TGTGCCAGCAGCTTAGCAGGGGACAAGGGAGGCTACACCTTC.

The rearrangement uses TRBV6-6 and TRBJ2-5; TRBD1 matches 7 bases. The V gene's germline CDR1 is MNHNY and CDR2 SVGAGI (reference sequence). V trimming: 6 bases; J trimming: 6 bases; junction bases outside the gene matches: 10. The CDR3 extends over 14 amino acids. CDR3 protein: CASRETGYVKTQYF. The CDR3 bases are TGTGCCAGCAGGGAGACAGGGTATGTGAAGACCCAGTACTTC.

V and J are TRBV5-1 and TRBJ1-1, with D possibly matching TRBD1 (6 bases). Germline CDR1 reads SGHRS; CDR2 reads YFSETQ. The V and J ends lost 4 bases and 1 base respectively, with 11 bases between them. The length of the CDR3 is 14 residues. CDR3 loop: CASSLDRPNTEAFF. The CDR3 bases are TGCGCCAGCAGCCTAGACAGGCCGAACACTGAAGCTTTCTTT.

This clone was counted a few times. This rearrangement joins TRBV7-9 to TRBJ1-1; the D gene is possibly TRBD1 (6 bases). V lost 1 base and J 1 base, leaving 10 bases between the germline ends. Per germline, CDR1 SEHNR and CDR2 FQNEAQ (reference sequence). This CDR3 contains 15 residues. CDR3 residues: CASSLVGHWNTEAFF. CDR3 DNA: TGTGCCAGCAGCTTAGTGGGACACTGGAACACTGAAGCTTTCTTT.

For the CDR3, the DNA is TGTGCCAGCAGTGAGGGTGGCGGTAGCAATGAGCAGTTCTTC. Translating it yields CASSEGGGSNEQFF. This chain joins TRBV25-1 and TRBJ2-1; the D is unclear. V lost 3 bases to trimming and J lost 6 bases, with 12 bases between them. This CDR3 contains 14 residues. Germline V gives CDR1 MGHDK, CDR2 SYGVNS. Variable domain in full (rest from reference TRBV25-1 and TRBJ2-1): EADIYQTPRYLVIGTGKKITLECSQTMGHDKMYWYQQDPGMELHLIHYSYGVNSTEKGDLSSESTVSRIRTEHFPLTLESARPSHTSQYLCASSEGGGSNEQFFGPGTRLTVL.

This chain uses TRBV30 with TRBJ2-5, with D possibly TRBD2 on 6 matching bases. This CDR3 region has 13 residues. Germline assignment: CDR1 GTSNPN and CDR2 SVGIG (reference sequence). With 4 bases removed from V and 0 bases from J, the gap between germline ends came to 9 bases. The CDR3 region has the DNA TGTGCCTGGACACGGGACTACCAAGAGACCCAGTACTTC. Protein sequence: CAWTRDYQETQYF.

The V gene is TRBV6-1, the J gene TRBJ1-2; 9 bases match TRBD1. This CDR3 contains 19 residues. Germline V gives CDR1 MNHNS, CDR2 SASEGT. With V trimmed by 2 bases and J by 3 bases, 16 bases remained unmatched. This CDR3 is CASSEPPSGTGNGHYGYTF. CDR3 sequence (DNA): TGTGCCAGCAGTGAACCCCCCTCGGGGACAGGGAACGGTCACTATGGCTACACCTTC.

This rearrangement joins TRBV28 to TRBJ2-4, with 9 bases that match TRBD2. V gave up 6 bases and J gave up 3 bases; unmatched junction bases: 9. Germline V gives CDR1 MDHEN, CDR2 SYDVKM. The CDR3 loop spans 16 amino acids. Here the CDR3 reads CASRQGGGGDKNIQYF. The CDR3 DNA reads TGTGCCAGCAGACAGGGCGGGGGGGGAGACAAAAACATTCAGTACTTC.

The chain uses TRBV14 and TRBJ1-2; D might be TRBD1 (6 bases). The CDR3 has 16 amino acids. CDR1 and CDR2 (germline): SGHDN, FVKESK. V lost 0 bases, J lost 6 bases, and 17 bases lay in between. Written as DNA, the CDR3 is TGTGCCAGCAGCCAAGAAGTCTGGGGCAGGGGTCATGGCTACACCTTC. Its protein product is CASSQEVWGRGHGYTF.

The V call is TRBV6-1, the J call TRBJ1-2; no definite D call. This CDR3 is built from 15 residues. Germline CDR1 reads MNHNS; CDR2 reads SASEGT. Trimming removed 1 base at V and 8 bases at J, with 17 bases between. In DNA, the CDR3 is TGTGCCAGCAGTGAAGGAGGTGCGGGGTCGTACGGCTACACCTTC. It yields the protein CASSEGGAGSYGYTF.

The chain carries TRBV4-3 and TRBJ2-5, with a weak D call TRBD2 (7 bases). This CDR3 comprises 16 residues. Germline V lookup: CDR1 LGHNA, CDR2 YSLEER. Trimming removed 0 bases at V and 5 bases at J, with 16 bases between. CDR3 loop: CASSQELGGLRETQYF. The CDR3 DNA is TGCGCCAGCAGCCAAGAGCTCGGGGGGCTCCGGGAGACCCAGTACTTC.

CDR3: CASSQGVGGETQYF. The CDR3 nucleotides read TGTGCCAGCAGCCAAGGGGTTGGGGGGGAGACCCAGTACTTC. V usage is TRBV3-1 (or the pseudogene TRBV3-2) and J usage is TRBJ2-5; weak D call: TRBD2 (6 bases). Looked up from germline, CDR1 is LGHDT and CDR2 is YNNKEL (reference sequence). V gave up 1 base and J gave up 5 bases, with 11 bases separating them. CDR3 length equals 14 residues.

The rearrangement joins TRBV6-1 to TRBJ1-6; D is possibly TRBD1 (5 bases). The germline V and J ends were trimmed by 0 bases and 2 bases, with 8 bases remaining between them. The CDR3 is made up of 16 amino acids. Germline loops: CDR1 MNHNS, CDR2 SASEGT. CDR3 amino acids: CASSEAGTAYNSPLHF. The CDR3 DNA reads TGTGCCAGCAGTGAAGCGGGGACTGCCTATAATTCACCCCTCCACTTT.

The V and J genes are TRBV6-1 and TRBJ1-1, with TRBD1 as a possible D gene (5 bases). The CDR3 is 14 residues long. V was cut by 3 bases and J by 4 bases, with 12 bases left in between. The germline V gene has CDR1 MNHNS and CDR2 SASEGT. The CDR3: CASSDQGGSTEAFF. CDR3 coding DNA: TGTGCCAGCAGTGATCAGGGAGGCAGCACTGAAGCTTTCTTT.

This clone has just a few counts. This chain uses TRBV10-3 with TRBJ2-2, with 8 bases identical to TRBD2. Germline CDR1 reads ENHRY; CDR2 reads SYGVKD. This CDR3 region has 14 residues. Losses at the gene ends were 10 bases for V and 5 bases for J; bases not matched to a gene: 9. CDR3 sequence (DNA): TGTGCCACCCAGGCCGGCGGGGGGACCGGGGAGCTGTTTTTT. It is translated as CATQAGGGTGELFF.

The chain links TRBV28 to TRBJ2-1, with TRBD2 as a possible D gene (7 bases). Germline assignment: CDR1 MDHEN and CDR2 SYDVKM. Deletions cut 4 bases from V and 7 bases from J, with 14 bases between. The CDR3 sequence is 14 residues long. The CDR3 DNA sequence: TGTGCCAGCAGTTGGGGGGGGCACCCGAATGAGCAGTTCTTC. It translates to CASSWGGHPNEQFF.

The gene calls are TRBV6-6 and TRBJ1-1, with TRBD1 as a possible D gene (6 bases). Trimming removed 0 bases from V and 4 bases from J, with 12 bases in between. This CDR3 comprises 15 residues. Germline assignment: CDR1 MNHNY and CDR2 SVGAGI (reference sequence). CDR3 sequence reads: CASSYSETGFTEAFF. The CDR3 nucleotides read TGTGCCAGCAGTTACTCGGAAACAGGGTTCACTGAAGCTTTCTTT.

This clone has a single count. This chain joins TRBV3-1 (or the pseudogene TRBV3-2) and TRBJ2-7, with TRBD1 as a possible D gene (6 bases). From germline, CDR1 is LGHDT and CDR2 YNNKEL (reference sequence). The germline V and J ends were trimmed by 11 bases and 3 bases, with 11 bases remaining between them. The CDR3 is 11 amino acids. For the CDR3, the DNA is TGTGCCGGCCGACAGGACTACGAGCAGTACGTC. This gives the protein CAGRQDYEQYV.

Regarding this clone: This sample also contains other DNA sequences that code for the same CDR3. The CDR3 reads CASSQGYGYTF. The CDR3 region has the DNA TGTGCCAGCAGTCAGGGCTATGGCTACACCTTC. This rearrangement joins TRBV6-5 to TRBJ1-2; D is possibly TRBD1 (5 bases). The germline V and J ends were trimmed by 5 bases and 4 bases, with 5 bases remaining between them. The CDR3 has 11 residues. CDR1 is MNHEY and CDR2 is SVGAGI in the germline V gene.